This TCR beta chain appears in the sequencing data of a study of patients and donors after allogeneic stem cell transplantation. A single record per CDR3 protein comes from TCRdb applying MiXCR to the RT-PCR reads. The data hold about a million distinct CDR3 sequences, with more than 15% observed a single time. V was shortened by 3 bases and J by 0 bases, with 12 bases between the two germline ends. This CDR3 is 17 amino acids long. J is TRBJ1-6 and V is TRBV12-3 or TRBV12-4; no reliable D call. The clonotype originates from a human donor who was either an allogeneic HSCT recipient or a stem cell or donor lymphocyte infusion donor (not recorded which). It is not recorded whose cells these are; they may come from a transplant donor. Sequencing was carried out using blood, either unsorted or a sorted T cell fraction (not recorded which). The CDR3 loop is CASSFPTGSSYNSPLHF. CDR3 in DNA: TGTGCCAGCAGTTTTCCCACGGGGAGCTCCTATAATTCACCCCTCCACTTT.